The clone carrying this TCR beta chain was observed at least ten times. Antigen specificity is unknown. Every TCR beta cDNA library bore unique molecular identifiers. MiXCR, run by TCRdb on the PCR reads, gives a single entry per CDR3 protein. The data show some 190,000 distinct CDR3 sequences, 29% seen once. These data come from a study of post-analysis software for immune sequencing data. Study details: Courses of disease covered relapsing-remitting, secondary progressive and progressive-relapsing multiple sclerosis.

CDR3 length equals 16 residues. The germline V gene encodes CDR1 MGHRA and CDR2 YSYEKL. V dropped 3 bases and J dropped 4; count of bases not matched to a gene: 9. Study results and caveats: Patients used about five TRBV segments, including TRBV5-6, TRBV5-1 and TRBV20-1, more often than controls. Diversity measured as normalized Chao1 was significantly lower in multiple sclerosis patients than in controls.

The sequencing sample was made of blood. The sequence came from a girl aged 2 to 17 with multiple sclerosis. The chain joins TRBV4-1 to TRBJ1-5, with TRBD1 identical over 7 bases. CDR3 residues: CASSQYPGQWNQPQHF. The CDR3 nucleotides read TGCGCCAGCAGCCAGTACCCGGGACAGTGGAATCAGCCCCAGCATTTT.